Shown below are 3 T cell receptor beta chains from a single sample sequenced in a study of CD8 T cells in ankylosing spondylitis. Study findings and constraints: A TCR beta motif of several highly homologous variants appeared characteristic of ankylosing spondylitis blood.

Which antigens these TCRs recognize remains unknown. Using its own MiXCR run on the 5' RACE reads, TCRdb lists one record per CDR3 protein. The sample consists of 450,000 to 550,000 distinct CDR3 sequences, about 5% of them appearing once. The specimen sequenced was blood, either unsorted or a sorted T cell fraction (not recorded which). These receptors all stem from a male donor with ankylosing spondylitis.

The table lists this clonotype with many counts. CDR3 residues: CGSGMGNTIYF. CDR3 DNA: TGCGGATCCGGAATGGGAAACACCATATATTTT. This rearrangement joins TRBV4-1 to TRBJ1-3, with D uncertain. The CDR3 has 11 residues. Germline values: CDR1 MGHRA, CDR2 YSYEKL.

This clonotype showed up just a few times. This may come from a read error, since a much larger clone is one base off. CDR3 DNA: TGTGCCAGTACGTCACAGGCGAATGAAAAACTGTTTTTT. This encodes CASTSQANEKLFF. The chain employs TRBV7-9 and TRBJ1-4; a weak D match, TRBD1 (5 bases). The V gene's germline CDR1 is SEHNR and CDR2 FQNEAQ (reference sequence). Trimming stripped 9 bases from V and 5 bases from J, with 13 bases between. CDR3 length: 13 residues.

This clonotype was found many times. For the CDR3, the DNA is TGTGCCATCAGTGAACTCCAGGGGACAGCTCATCAAGTGGAGACCCAGTACTTC. Encoded protein: CAISELQGTAHQVETQYF. The rearrangement joins TRBV10-3 to TRBJ2-5, with 7 bases matching TRBD1. There are 18 residues in the CDR3. Unmatched junction bases numbered 18, after V lost 3 bases and J lost 5 bases. CDR1 and CDR2 (germline): ENHRY, SYGVKD.